This TCR beta chain was retrieved from a study of control samples from healthy donors and cancer patients. Here immunoSEQ multiplex PCR was the method, and the copy in TCRdb shows in-frame clones only, minus some. The profile shows about 220,000 clones, roughly 94% of them singletons. The sequenced sample was blood. The source is a man aged 45-65 years in good health.

In nucleotides, the CDR3 is TGTGCCAGCAGTGGACAGGGAGGCGCTCAGCCCCAGCATTTT. It codes for CASSGQGGAQPQHF. This sequence joins TRBV6-2 or TRBV6-3 and TRBJ1-5; TRBD1 matches 8 bases. The V segment lost 5 bases and the J segment 6 bases; nucleotides outside the gene matches: 6. CDR3 size: 14 residues. CDR1 and CDR2 (germline): MNHEY, SVGEGT.